A selection of T cell receptor beta chains follows, all from one sample in a study of identical twins. TCRdb reprocessed the 5' RACE reads with MiXCR, giving one entry per CDR3 protein. This table holds some 730,000 distinct CDR3 sequences, roughly 20% found once. These data were also reused for a study on T cells expressing NK-cell markers.

Specimen: PBMCs. The receptors originated from a woman aged 18-35 years in good health. CDR3s include the opening cysteine and the closing phenylalanine or tryptophan. D genes are given only for firm matches. Expanded clones get a size class; other rows say once, few or many, or leave the size out.

d_gene	abundance	v_gene	j_gene	CDR3aa	CDR3nt
.	.	TRBV11-2	TRBJ2-7	CASSLVPPEQYF	TGTGCCAGCAGCTTAGTGCCGCCCGAGCAGTACTTC
.	few	TRBV12-3/TRBV12-4	TRBJ2-2	CASADFSNTGELFF	TGTGCCAGCGCGGACTTCTCGAACACCGGGGAGCTGTTTTTT
TRBD1	.	TRBV12-3/TRBV12-4	TRBJ1-1	CASSTGTGLAEAFF	TGTGCCAGCAGTACGGGGACAGGGCTCGCTGAAGCTTTCTTT
TRBD1	few	TRBV5-1	TRBJ1-6	CASSILDRGKNSPLHF	TGCGCCAGCAGCATTCTAGACAGGGGGAAAAATTCACCCCTCCACTTT
TRBD1	.	TRBV15	TRBJ1-2	CATSRARGTVYGYTF	TGTGCCACCAGCAGAGCCCGGGGGACAGTCTATGGCTACACCTTC
.	few	TRBV12-3/TRBV12-4	TRBJ1-4	CASSLPDAVATNEKLFF	TGTGCCAGCAGTCTACCAGACGCGGTAGCAACTAATGAAAAACTGTTTTTT
TRBD1	.	TRBV12-3/TRBV12-4	TRBJ2-7	CASSFQGARAKQYF	TGTGCCAGCAGTTTTCAGGGGGCCCGTGCGAAGCAGTACTTC
.	.	TRBV12-3/TRBV12-4	TRBJ1-1	CASSSRPGSEAFF	TGTGCCAGCAGTTCGCGTCCGGGAAGTGAAGCTTTCTTT
.	.	TRBV27	TRBJ2-7	CASTPIGGAHEQYF	TGTGCCAGCACCCCCATTGGGGGGGCTCACGAGCAGTACTTC
TRBD1	few	TRBV12-3/TRBV12-4	TRBJ2-1	CASTGGAYNEQFF	TGTGCCAGTACAGGGGGCGCATACAATGAGCAGTTCTTC
.	.	TRBV20-1	TRBJ1-1	CSAQASFF	TGCAGTGCCCAAGCTTCATTCTTT
TRBD2	few	TRBV20-1	TRBJ2-3	CSASRTSGGDIEWQYF	TGCAGTGCTTCTCGGACTAGCGGGGGCGATATAGAGTGGCAGTATTTT